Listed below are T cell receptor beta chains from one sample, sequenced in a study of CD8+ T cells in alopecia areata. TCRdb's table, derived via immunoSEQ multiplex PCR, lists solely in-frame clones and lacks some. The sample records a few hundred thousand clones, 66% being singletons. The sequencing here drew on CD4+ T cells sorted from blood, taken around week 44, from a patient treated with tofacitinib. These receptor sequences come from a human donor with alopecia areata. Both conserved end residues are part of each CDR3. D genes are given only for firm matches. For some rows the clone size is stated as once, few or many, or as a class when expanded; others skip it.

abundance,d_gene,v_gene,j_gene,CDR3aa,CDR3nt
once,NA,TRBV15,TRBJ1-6,CATSRAGTMGSPLHF,TGTGCCACCAGCAGAGCCGGAACTATGGGGTCACCCCTCCACTTT
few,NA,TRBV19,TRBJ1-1,CASIPRLNTEAFF,TGTGCCAGTATTCCCCGTTTAAACACTGAAGCTTTCTTT
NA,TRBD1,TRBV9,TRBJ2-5,CATSQGEGETQYF,TGTGCCACCAGTCAGGGGGAAGGGGAGACCCAGTACTTC
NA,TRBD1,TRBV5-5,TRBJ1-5,CASSFAGGVDQPQHF,TGTGCCAGCAGCTTTGCAGGGGGCGTCGATCAGCCCCAGCATTTT
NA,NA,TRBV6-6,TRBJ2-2,CASAQFPTTGELFF,TGTGCCAGCGCCCAATTCCCGACCACCGGGGAGCTGTTTTTT
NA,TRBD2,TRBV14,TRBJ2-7,CASSQDSSGGLQYF,TGTGCCAGCAGCCAAGATTCTAGCGGGGGGCTCCAGTACTTC
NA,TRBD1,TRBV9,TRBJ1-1,CASSPDRQLNTEAFF,TGTGCCAGCAGCCCGGACAGGCAGTTGAACACTGAAGCTTTCTTT
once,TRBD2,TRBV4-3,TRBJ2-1,CASSQAETSHNEQFF,TGCGCCAGCAGCCAAGCGGAGACTAGCCACAATGAGCAGTTCTTC
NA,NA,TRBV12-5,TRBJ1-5,CASAQGGNQPQHF,TGTGCTAGTGCCCAGGGTGGCAATCAGCCCCAGCATTTT
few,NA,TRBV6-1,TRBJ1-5,CASSEATAAVQPQHF,TGTGCCAGCAGTGAAGCGACAGCCGCAGTTCAGCCCCAGCATTTT
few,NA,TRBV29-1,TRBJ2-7,CSVDGEAYEQYF,TGCAGCGTTGATGGAGAGGCCTACGAGCAGTACTTC
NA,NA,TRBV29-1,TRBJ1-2,CSAGGSNYGYTF,TGCAGCGCCGGGGGGTCAAACTATGGCTACACCTTC
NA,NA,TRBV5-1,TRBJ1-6,CASSIQGANNSPLHF,TGCGCCAGCAGTATCCAAGGGGCGAATAATTCACCCCTCCACTTT
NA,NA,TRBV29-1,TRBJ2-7,CSVGTRQTYEQYF,TGCAGCGTTGGAACTAGGCAGACCTACGAGCAGTACTTC
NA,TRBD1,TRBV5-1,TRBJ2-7,CASRYGQGPLYEQYF,TGCGCCAGCAGATACGGACAGGGACCATTATACGAGCAGTACTTC
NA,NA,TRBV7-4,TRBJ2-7,CASSLEGRADYEQYF,TGTGCCAGCAGCTTAGAAGGTCGGGCCGACTACGAGCAGTACTTC
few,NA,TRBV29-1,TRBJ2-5,CSVEGVGVETQYF,TGCAGCGTTGAAGGGGTAGGGGTGGAGACCCAGTACTTC
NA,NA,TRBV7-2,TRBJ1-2,CASSSRRNYGYTF,TGTGCCAGCAGCTCCCGGCGGAACTATGGCTACACCTTC
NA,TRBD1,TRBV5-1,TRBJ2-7,CASSLGTGYYEQYF,TGCGCCAGCAGCTTGGGGACAGGGTACTACGAGCAGTACTTC
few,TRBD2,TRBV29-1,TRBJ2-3,CSGTGAGGPDTQYF,TGCAGCGGGACGGGAGCGGGGGGGCCTGATACGCAGTATTTT
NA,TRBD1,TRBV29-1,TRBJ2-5,CSVTGTGGETQYF,TGCAGCGTAACCGGGACAGGGGGAGAGACCCAGTACTTC
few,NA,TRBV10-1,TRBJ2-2,CASSDGLLTGELFF,TGCGCCAGCAGTGATGGACTCCTCACCGGGGAGCTGTTTTTT
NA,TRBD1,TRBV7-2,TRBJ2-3,CASSPGTGTDTQYF,TGTGCCAGCAGCCCCGGGACAGGGACAGATACGCAGTATTTT
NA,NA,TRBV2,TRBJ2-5,CASSAGWQETQYF,TGTGCCAGCAGTGCTGGGTGGCAAGAGACCCAGTACTTC
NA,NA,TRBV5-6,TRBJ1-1,CASRGVGGTEAFF,TGTGCCAGCCGTGGCGTCGGCGGCACTGAAGCTTTCTTT
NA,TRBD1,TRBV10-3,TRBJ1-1,CAITGQGKNTEAFF,TGTGCCATCACCGGACAGGGAAAGAACACTGAAGCTTTCTTT
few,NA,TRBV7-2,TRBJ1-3,CASSLGDSGNTIYF,TGTGCCAGCAGCTTAGGGGACTCTGGAAACACCATATATTTT
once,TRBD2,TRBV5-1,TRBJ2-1,CASGPGTSFANEQFF,TGCGCCAGCGGACCCGGGACTAGCTTTGCCAATGAGCAGTTCTTC
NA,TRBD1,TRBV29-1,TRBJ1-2,CSARTGSDGYTF,TGCAGCGCTAGGACAGGGTCGGACGGCTACACCTTC
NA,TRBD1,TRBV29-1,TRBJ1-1,CSARDRGRHTEAFF,TGCAGCGCCCGGGACAGGGGTAGGCACACTGAAGCTTTCTTT
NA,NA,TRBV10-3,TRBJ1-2,CAISDGGSNYGYTF,TGTGCCATCAGTGATGGGGGGTCCAACTATGGCTACACCTTC
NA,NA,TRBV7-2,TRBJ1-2,CASSEPGRRFGYTF,TGTGCCAGCAGCGAACCGGGACGGCGATTTGGCTACACCTTC
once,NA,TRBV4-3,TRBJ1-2,CASSQEPGEIRGYTF,TGCGCCAGCAGCCAAGAACCTGGGGAGATCCGCGGCTACACCTTC
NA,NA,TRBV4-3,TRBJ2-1,CASSQDLVEGEQFF,TGCGCCAGCAGCCAAGATCTGGTGGAAGGTGAGCAGTTCTTC
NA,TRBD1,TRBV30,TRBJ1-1,CAWSPPFRDRVLLANTEAFF,TGTGCCTGGAGTCCACCGTTCAGGGACAGGGTCCTTTTGGCGAACACTGAAGCTTTCTTT
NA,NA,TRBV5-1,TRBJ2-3,CASSFTDTQYF,TGCGCCAGCAGCTTTACGGATACGCAGTATTTT
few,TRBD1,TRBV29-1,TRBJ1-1,CSVVTGGMAFF,TGCAGCGTGGTGACAGGGGGCATGGCTTTCTTT
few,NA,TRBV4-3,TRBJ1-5,CASSQDRRDQPQHF,TGCGCCAGCAGCCAAGATCGGCGCGATCAGCCCCAGCATTTT
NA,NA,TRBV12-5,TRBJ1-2,CASGGTGLGYTF,TGTGCTAGTGGCGGGACTGGTTTGGGCTACACCTTC
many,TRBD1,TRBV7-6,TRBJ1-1,CASSPRGGGAEAFF,TGTGCCAGCAGCCCGAGGGGAGGGGGCGCAGAAGCTTTCTTT
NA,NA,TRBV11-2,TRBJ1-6,CASRSHHDSPLHF,TGTGCCAGCCGCTCTCATCATGATTCACCCCTCCACTTT
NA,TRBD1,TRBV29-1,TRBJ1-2,CSVGEVTGYGYTF,TGCAGCGTTGGGGAAGTGACAGGGTATGGCTACACCTTC
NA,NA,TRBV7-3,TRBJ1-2,CASSLIPGGGGYTF,TGTGCCAGCAGCTTAATCCCGGGGGGAGGTGGCTACACCTTC
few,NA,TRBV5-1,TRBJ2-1,CASSLARLPNEQFF,TGCGCCAGCAGCTTGGCCCGCCTACCCAATGAGCAGTTCTTC
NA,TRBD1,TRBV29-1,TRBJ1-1,CSVGTGGLNTEAFF,TGCAGCGTCGGGACAGGGGGCCTCAACACTGAAGCTTTCTTT
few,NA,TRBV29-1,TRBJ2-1,CSGGPHNEQFF,TGCAGCGGGGGGCCCCACAATGAGCAGTTCTTC
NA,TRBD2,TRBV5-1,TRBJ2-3,CASSLEPSGGDTQYF,TGCGCCAGCAGCTTGGAACCTAGCGGGGGAGATACGCAGTATTTT
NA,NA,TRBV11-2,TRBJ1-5,CASSLDLGRVGNQPQHF,TGTGCCAGCAGCTTAGATCTCGGCAGGGTGGGCAATCAGCCCCAGCATTTT
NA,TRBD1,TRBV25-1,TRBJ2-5,CASSELGTAVAQETQYF,TGTGCCAGCAGTGAATTGGGGACAGCCGTCGCTCAAGAGACCCAGTACTTC
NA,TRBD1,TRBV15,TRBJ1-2,CATSRDYRKPGQDGYTF,TGTGCCACCAGCAGAGATTACCGTAAACCGGGACAGGATGGCTACACCTTC
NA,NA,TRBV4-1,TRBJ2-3,CASSQDYTSTDTQYF,TGCGCCAGCAGCCAAGATTACACCTCCACAGATACGCAGTATTTT
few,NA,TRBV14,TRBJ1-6,CASSQGNRWNSPLHF,TGTGCCAGCAGCCAAGGAAACAGGTGGAATTCACCCCTCCACTTT
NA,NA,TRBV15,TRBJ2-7,CATSRGERKIAYEQYF,TGTGCCACCAGCAGAGGAGAGAGAAAAATCGCCTACGAGCAGTACTTC
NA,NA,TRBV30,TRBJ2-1,CAWSEASQRAQQFF,TGTGCCTGGAGTGAGGCTAGCCAAAGAGCCCAGCAGTTCTTC
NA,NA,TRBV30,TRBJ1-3,CAWRQQGVSGNTIYF,TGTGCCTGGAGACAGCAGGGCGTCTCTGGAAACACCATATATTTT
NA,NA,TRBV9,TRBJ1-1,CASSANQVGTEAFF,TGTGCCAGCAGCGCCAACCAGGTTGGCACTGAAGCTTTCTTT
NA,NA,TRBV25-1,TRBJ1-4,CASSSPEKLFF,TGTGCCAGCAGTTCACCTGAAAAACTGTTTTTT
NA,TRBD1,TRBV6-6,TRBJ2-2,CASSADRGRTGELFF,TGTGCCAGCAGTGCCGACAGGGGGCGAACCGGGGAGCTGTTTTTT
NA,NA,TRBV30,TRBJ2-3,CAWNPGAFSDTQYF,TGTGCCTGGAACCCAGGGGCATTTTCGGATACGCAGTATTTT